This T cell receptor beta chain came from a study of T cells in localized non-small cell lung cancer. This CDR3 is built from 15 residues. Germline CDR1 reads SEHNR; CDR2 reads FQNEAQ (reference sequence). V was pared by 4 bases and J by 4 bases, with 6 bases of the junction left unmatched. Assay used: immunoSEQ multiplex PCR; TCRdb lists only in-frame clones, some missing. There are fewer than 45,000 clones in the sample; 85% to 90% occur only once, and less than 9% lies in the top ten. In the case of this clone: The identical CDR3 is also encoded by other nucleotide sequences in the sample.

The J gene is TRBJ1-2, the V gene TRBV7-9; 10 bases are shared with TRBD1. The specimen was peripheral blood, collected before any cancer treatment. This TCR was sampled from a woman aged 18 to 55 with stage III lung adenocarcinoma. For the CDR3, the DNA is TGTGCCAGCAGCTATTCCGGGACAGGGGCCTATGGCTACACCTTC. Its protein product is CASSYSGTGAYGYTF.